The 7 T cell receptor beta chains below come from one sample, sequenced in a study of T cells in Graves' hyperthyroidism and ophthalmopathy. RNA transcripts served as the template for amplifying TCR beta CDR3 regions. The HTBI primer set drove a first-round RT-PCR of the TCR CDR3. TCRdb reprocessed the multiplex PCR reads via MiXCR and lists one record per CDR3 protein. Of about 290,000 distinct CDR3 sequences listed, about 13% were seen once; the top ten hold roughly 7.7%. The specimen sequenced was blood. The receptor set was obtained from a woman in her forties with Graves' hyperthyroidism.

This clonotype was picked up many times. This sequence joins TRBV28 and TRBJ2-1, with TRBD1 as a possible D gene (6 bases). Trimming shortened V by 3 bases and J by 9 bases, and 15 bases separated the two germline ends. Germline V gene sequence: CDR1 MDHEN, CDR2 SYDVKM. The CDR3 consists of 14 residues. In DNA, the CDR3 is TGTGCCAGCAGTTTCGACAGGCCAATGGGTGAGCAGTTCTTC. Encoded protein: CASSFDRPMGEQFF.

This clonotype has a single count. The V and J genes are TRBV2 and TRBJ1-5, with 7 bases aligning to TRBD1. CDR1 is SNHLY and CDR2 is FYNNEI in the germline V gene. J gave up 3 bases and V 7 bases, and 9 bases lay outside the gene matches. The CDR3 sequence is 15 residues long. The CDR3 loop is CASTGTTGYNQPQHF. CDR3 sequence (DNA): TGTGCCAGCACGGGAACGACAGGGTACAATCAGCCCCAGCATTTT.

In this sample, this clonotype turned up a few times. The rearrangement uses TRBV20-1 and TRBJ2-3, with 11 bases matching TRBD2. The CDR3 spans 15 residues. Trimming cost V 5 bases and J 6 bases; bases outside gene matches: 10. Germline CDR1 is DFQATT and CDR2 is SNEGSKA (reference sequence). The CDR3 sequence is CSAGGLAEGADTQYF. The DNA of the CDR3 is TGCAGTGCTGGGGGACTAGCGGAAGGCGCGGATACGCAGTATTTT.

V gene TRBV10-3 combines with J gene TRBJ2-5; TRBD1 agrees at 12 bases. Germline V gene lookup returns CDR1 ENHRY and CDR2 SYGVKD. CDR3 size: 14 residues. V was pared by 0 bases and J by 11 bases, with 4 bases of the junction left unmatched. The CDR3 sequence: CAISESGQGAYQYF. DNA of the CDR3: TGTGCCATCAGTGAGTCGGGACAGGGGGCGTATCAGTACTTC.

This clonotype was seen ten or more times. The V call is TRBV20-1, the J call TRBJ2-3, with no clear D. With 3 bases removed from V and 0 bases from J, the gap between germline ends came to 10 bases. The V gene's germline CDR1 is DFQATT and CDR2 SNEGSKA (reference sequence). The CDR3 runs 14 residues. The DNA of the CDR3 is TGCAGTGCTAGGGACCCAACAAGCACAGATACGCAGTATTTT. This sequence encodes CSARDPTSTDTQYF.

This clonotype was observed many times. The chain couples TRBV20-1 to TRBJ2-5; 8 bases map to TRBD2. Germline V gene data show CDR1 as DFQATT and CDR2 as SNEGSKA (reference sequence). This CDR3 has 17 amino acids. Trimming removed 1 base from V and 0 bases from J; junction bases left unmatched: 10. CDR3 loop: CSARAPSGGGYQETQYF. The CDR3 nucleotides are TGCAGTGCTAGAGCCCCATCGGGCGGGGGGTACCAAGAGACCCAGTACTTC.

This clonotype has at least ten counts. V and J are TRBV6-1 and TRBJ2-7; TRBD2 is a possible D gene (6 bases). This CDR3 has 13 residues. Trimming took off 6 bases at V and 3 bases at J, with 12 bases between the two ends. In germline, CDR1 is MNHNS, CDR2 SASEGT. CDR3 protein: CASRRTSFYEQYF. In DNA, the CDR3 is TGTGCCAGCAGGCGAACTAGCTTCTACGAGCAGTACTTC.